One T cell receptor (beta chain) is described in this entry. Its antigen is not known. The record originates from a study of T cells in localized non-small cell lung cancer. Study-level points and caveats: Uninvolved adjacent lung had more T cell clonality than any other tissue, topping tumor. Adjacent lung had a median around 60 of the 100 largest tumor clones. Investigators sequenced only a single tumor region, leaving heterogeneity possible. Overall survival was longer when the density of T cells in the blood was higher.

Sequencing used immunoSEQ multiplex PCR; TCRdb keeps in-frame clones, though not all of them. The profile shows some 85,000 clones, roughly 80% of them singletons. Germline V CDR1 and CDR2: SNHLY, FYNNEI. V was clipped by 7 bases and J by 0 bases, with 17 bases between them. The CDR3 is made up of 16 amino acids. This TCR came from a man aged 35 to 70 with stage II squamous cell lung carcinoma. This chain links TRBV2 with TRBJ2-3; D may be TRBD2 (5 bases). The source was PBMCs, collected before any cancer treatment. The CDR3 region has the DNA TGTGCCAGCACTAGAGGACTGGGGTTTAGCACAGATACGCAGTATTTT. Translated: CASTRGLGFSTDTQYF.